A selection of T cell receptor beta chains follows, all from one sample in a study of neurological immune-mediated disorders. MiXCR was run by TCRdb on the 5' RACE reads, yielding one entry per CDR3 protein. The sample shows approximately 53,000 distinct CDR3 sequences, about a tenth of them seen only once. Specimen: PBMCs. The receptor source for this set is a woman in her thirties or forties in good health. The CDR3 runs from the conserved cysteine through the conserved F or W. Fields, in order: J gene, D gene, clone size, V gene, CDR3 protein, CDR3 DNA. The D gene is left open where the match is weak. Clone size, where shown, is once, few, many, or a class for clones that have expanded.

TRBJ2-7	TRBD2	many	TRBV6-2/TRBV6-3	CASRNRGSGSRHEQYF	TGTGCCAGCAGAAACCGGGGAAGCGGGAGTAGACACGAGCAGTACTTC
TRBJ2-5	TRBD2	many	TRBV4-1	CASSQGGLAGVPEETQYF	TGCGCCAGCAGCCAAGGGGGACTAGCGGGGGTCCCGGAAGAGACCCAGTACTTC
TRBJ2-2	-	many	TRBV6-6	CAITEDTGELFF	TGTGCCATCACAGAGGACACCGGGGAGCTGTTTTTT
TRBJ2-5	-	-	TRBV18	CASSPLQPQETQYF	TGTGCCAGCTCACCACTTCAGCCCCAAGAGACCCAGTACTTC
TRBJ1-1	-	many	TRBV7-9	CASSFEGRTEAFF	TGTGCCAGCAGCTTCGAGGGGCGGACTGAAGCTTTCTTT
TRBJ1-4	-	many	TRBV5-1	CASSLVPGTNYGEKLFF	TGCGCCAGCAGCCTGGTCCCGGGGACGAATTACGGGGAAAAACTGTTTTTT
TRBJ1-4	-	few	TRBV20-1	CSARADGQVEKLFF	TGCAGTGCTAGAGCAGACGGGCAGGTGGAGAAACTGTTTTTT
TRBJ1-1	-	-	TRBV11-3	CASSLGGTNTEAFF	TGTGCCAGCAGCTTAGGGGGTACGAACACTGAAGCTTTCTTT
TRBJ2-3	-	few	TRBV30	CASSKVRRTDTQYF	TGTGCATCGTCAAAGGTCAGAAGGACAGATACGCAGTATTTT
TRBJ1-2	TRBD1	many	TRBV4-3	CASSQDLEGAVGYTF	TGCGCCAGCAGCCAAGATCTTGAGGGGGCGGTCGGCTACACCTTC
TRBJ1-3	-	many	TRBV7-2	CASSLAHSGLSGNTIYF	TGTGCCAGCAGCTTAGCGCATTCGGGGCTTAGCGGAAACACCATATATTTT
TRBJ2-3	-	many	TRBV12-3/TRBV12-4	CASSLDRRGTDTQYF	TGTGCCAGCAGTCTGGACAGGAGGGGCACAGATACGCAGTATTTT
TRBJ2-7	TRBD1	many	TRBV6-6	CASSYPTGTGYYEQYF	TGTGCCAGCAGTTACCCCACCGGGACAGGGTACTACGAGCAGTACTTC
TRBJ1-2	TRBD1	many	TRBV5-1	CASSWTGLDGYTF	TGCGCCAGCAGCTGGACAGGGCTCGATGGCTACACCTTC
TRBJ1-4	-	many	TRBV5-1	CASSLDQGLRPEKLFF	TGCGCCAGCAGCTTGGACCAGGGGCTACGACCGGAAAAACTGTTTTTT
TRBJ2-2	-	many	TRBV7-2	CASSLGVPGTGELFF	TGTGCCAGCAGCTTAGGGGTGCCGGGAACCGGGGAGCTGTTTTTT
TRBJ2-7	TRBD2	many	TRBV20-1	CSARAGEGFYEQYF	TGCAGTGCTAGAGCCGGGGAGGGTTTTTACGAGCAGTACTTC
TRBJ2-1	-	many	TRBV12-3/TRBV12-4	CASSPWAPNEQFF	TGTGCCAGCAGTCCATGGGCCCCAAATGAGCAGTTCTTC
TRBJ2-7	-	-	TRBV7-9	CASSPIGQSYEQYF	TGTGCCAGCAGCCCGATCGGACAGTCATACGAGCAGTACTTC
TRBJ2-1	TRBD1	many	TRBV7-3	CASSTYTGGFYNEQFF	TGTGCCAGCAGCACCTACACAGGGGGCTTCTACAATGAGCAGTTCTTC
TRBJ2-2	TRBD1	many	TRBV25-1	CASSGYRGPNTGELFF	TGTGCCAGCAGTGGCTACAGGGGTCCGAACACCGGGGAGCTGTTTTTT
TRBJ2-3	TRBD1	many	TRBV3-1	CASRDRGGTDTQYF	TGTGCCAGCAGGGACAGGGGAGGCACAGATACGCAGTATTTT
TRBJ2-1	-	-	TRBV7-6	CASSEGQAGPFREFF	TGTGCCAGCAGCGAGGGGCAGGCGGGCCCCTTTCGTGAGTTCTTC
TRBJ2-5	TRBD1	many	TRBV5-1	CASSQSRTGSLETQYF	TGCGCCAGCAGCCAATCCAGGACAGGGTCGTTAGAGACCCAGTACTTC
TRBJ2-2	-	many	TRBV11-3	CASSASSPTGELFF	TGTGCCAGCAGCGCGTCTAGCCCCACCGGGGAGCTGTTTTTT
TRBJ2-3	TRBD2	many	TRBV6-2/TRBV6-3	CASSTGLPTDTQYF	TGTGCCAGCAGTACGGGACTACCCACAGATACGCAGTATTTT
TRBJ2-5	TRBD1	many	TRBV11-2	CASSLEDRGLETQYF	TGTGCCAGCAGCTTAGAGGACAGGGGGCTGGAGACCCAGTACTTC
TRBJ2-2	-	many	TRBV12-3/TRBV12-4	CASSLRAGNTGELFF	TGTGCCAGCAGTTTAAGGGCAGGAAACACCGGGGAGCTGTTTTTT
TRBJ1-1	TRBD1	many	TRBV5-1	CASSPGQGARFATEAFF	TGCGCCAGCAGCCCCGGACAGGGCGCGCGCTTCGCGACTGAAGCTTTCTTT
TRBJ1-2	-	many	TRBV10-3	CAISDPEAGYTF	TGTGCCATCAGTGACCCCGAGGCGGGCTACACCTTC
TRBJ1-3	-	many	TRBV7-6	CASSLLGGSGNTIYF	TGTGCCAGCAGCTTACTAGGGGGCTCTGGAAACACCATATATTTT
TRBJ2-1	-	-	TRBV20-1	CSALSDQRGAEQFF	TGCAGTGCCCTGTCGGATCAGCGAGGGGCTGAGCAGTTCTTC
TRBJ1-2	TRBD1	many	TRBV7-2	CASSLLGDRGIGYTF	TGTGCCAGCAGCTTACTAGGGGACAGGGGAATCGGCTACACCTTC
TRBJ2-7	-	many	TRBV5-5	CASSLSAGSYEQYF	TGTGCCAGCAGCTTGTCTGCGGGTTCCTACGAGCAGTACTTC
TRBJ2-2	-	many	TRBV29-1	CSVLQGTGELFF	TGCAGCGTTCTCCAGGGCACCGGGGAGCTGTTTTTT
TRBJ2-1	-	-	TRBV30	CAWSKSGTSLWEQFF	TGTGCCTGGAGTAAGAGTGGAACTTCCCTTTGGGAGCAGTTCTTC
TRBJ1-6	-	many	TRBV5-1	CASSLGEGAYNSPLHF	TGCGCCAGCAGCTTGGGGGAAGGGGCCTATAATTCACCCCTCCACTTT
TRBJ2-2	-	many	TRBV28	CASSLMNLEGELFF	TGTGCCAGCAGTTTAATGAACCTCGAAGGGGAGCTGTTTTTT
TRBJ1-1	-	many	TRBV20-1	CSARDHGRNTEAFF	TGCAGTGCTAGAGATCACGGGAGGAACACTGAAGCTTTCTTT
TRBJ2-5	-	few	TRBV18	CASSPSHQGGETQYF	TGTGCCAGCTCACCCTCCCACCAGGGCGGAGAGACCCAGTACTTC
TRBJ2-2	-	medium-sized	TRBV12-3/TRBV12-4	CASSLVPGELFF	TGTGCCAGCAGTTTAGTCCCCGGGGAGCTGTTTTTT
TRBJ2-2	-	many	TRBV6-2/TRBV6-3	CASSYGGSGGSGELFF	TGTGCCAGCAGTTACGGTGGGTCCGGAGGATCCGGGGAGCTGTTTTTT